The 15 T cell receptor beta chains given below trace back to one sample, sequenced in a study of T cell repertoires in cytomegalovirus infection. TCRdb itself ran the reads through MiXCR, one entry per CDR3 protein. The sample has fewer than 200,000 distinct CDR3 sequences, under 15% seen once. Sequenced input: PBMCs. Receptors were obtained from a human donor in good health (CMV status not recorded). Some clones in this sample may be carry-over from other donors' samples.

This clonotype was detected only a few times. The chain carries TRBV28 and TRBJ2-3; a weak D match, TRBD2 (5 bases). V lost 6 bases to trimming and J lost 3 bases, with 19 bases between them. CDR1 is MDHEN and CDR2 is SYDVKM in the germline V gene. CDR3 length: 16 amino acids. DNA of the CDR3: TGTGCCAGCAGACCCGATGGGGAGCGGTGGACAGATACGCAGTATTTT. It yields the protein CASRPDGERWTDTQYF.

This clonotype has just a few counts. The chain combines TRBV7-3 with TRBJ2-2; D may be TRBD2 (6 bases). The germline CDR1 and CDR2 sequences are SGHTA and FQGTGA. This CDR3 has 14 residues. Trimming removed 1 base from V and 6 bases from J, with 9 bases in between. CDR3 in amino acids: CASSLSGTAGELFF. CDR3 in DNA: TGTGCCAGCAGCTTAAGCGGGACCGCCGGGGAGCTGTTTTTT.

This clonotype was picked up many times. The V and J genes are TRBV6-5 and TRBJ2-1, with D perhaps being TRBD1 or TRBD2 (8 bases each). Germline CDR1 and CDR2: MNHEY and SVGAGI. Between the trimmed V and J ends, which lost 4 bases and 9 bases, there was a span of 22 bases. CDR3 length equals 16 residues. CDR3 region: CASSLQTGGTSAEQFF. The DNA of the CDR3 is TGTGCCAGCAGTTTGCAAACAGGGGGGACTAGTGCTGAGCAGTTCTTC.

This clonotype was recorded many times. The chain uses TRBV10-2 and TRBJ2-7; D is undetermined. The germline gives CDR1 WSHSY, CDR2 SAAADI. V was shortened by 2 bases and J by 3 bases, with 8 bases between the two germline ends. The CDR3 sequence is 13 residues long. Here the CDR3 reads CASSEVTYYEQYF. CDR3 sequence (DNA): TGCGCCAGCAGTGAGGTCACTTACTACGAGCAGTACTTC.

In its sample, this clonotype was seen many times. This chain joins TRBV7-9 and TRBJ1-2, with a weak D call TRBD1 (5 bases). The length of the CDR3 is 15 residues. Trimming pared 5 bases from V and 1 base from J, leaving 14 bases between. The germline V gene encodes CDR1 SEHNR and CDR2 FQNEAQ (reference sequence). The CDR3 region has the DNA TGTGCCAGCAGCCAAAGGGACGGGGTTAACTATGGCTACACCTTC. This translates into CASSQRDGVNYGYTF.

In this sample, this clonotype turned up many times. V is TRBV7-2 and J is TRBJ2-1, with TRBD1 as a possible D gene (6 bases). Per the germline V gene, CDR1 is SGHTA and CDR2 is FQGNSA. Trimming removed 6 bases at V and 5 bases at J, with 17 bases between. The CDR3 runs to 15 residues. The CDR3 loop reads CASSHNWGHNNEQFF. CDR3 nucleotide sequence: TGTGCCAGCAGTCATAACTGGGGACATAACAATGAGCAGTTCTTC. Full variable domain (outside the CDR3, taken from reference TRBV7-2 and TRBJ2-1): GAGVSQSPSNKVTEKGKDVELRCDPISGHTALYWYRQSLGQGLEFLIYFQGNSAPDKSGLPSDRFSAERTGGSVSTLTIQRTQQEDSAVYLCASSHNWGHNNEQFFGPGTRLTVL.

The chain recombines TRBV4-2 with TRBJ1-1; a possible D gene is TRBD1 (6 bases). The CDR3 contains 15 residues. V shed 3 bases and J shed 4 bases, with 15 bases lying between them. The germline gives CDR1 LGHNA, CDR2 YNFKEQ. CDR3 in amino acids: CASSHGPLGGTEAFF. The CDR3 DNA sequence: TGTGCCAGCAGCCACGGCCCCCTAGGGGGCACTGAAGCTTTCTTT.

This clonotype came up many times. The V gene is TRBV7-3, the J gene TRBJ2-1; D not resolved. There are 13 residues in the CDR3. The V end was cut by 2 bases, the J end by 5 bases, with 7 bases between. The germline CDR1 and CDR2 sequences are SGHTA and FQGTGA. CDR3 DNA: TGTGCCAGCAGCTTACACTTGGACAATGAGCAGTTCTTC. Its protein product is CASSLHLDNEQFF.

This clonotype was detected ten times or more. The chain has TRBV12-3 or TRBV12-4 and TRBJ1-1; 7 bases line up with TRBD1. V lost 7 bases, J lost 5 bases, and 4 bases stayed unmatched. CDR3 length: 12 residues. The CDR3 loop is CASTMTGTEAFF. The CDR3 nucleotides are TGTGCCAGCACCATGACAGGGACTGAAGCTTTCTTT.

The J gene is TRBJ2-1, the V gene TRBV28; D is perhaps TRBD2 (6 bases). CDR3 length equals 14 residues. The ends were cut back, 9 bases at V and 4 bases at J, with 16 bases in the middle. The V gene's germline CDR1 is MDHEN and CDR2 SYDVKM. CDR3 residues: CASRGVAEYNEQFF. CDR3 DNA: TGTGCCAGTCGGGGAGTAGCGGAGTACAATGAGCAGTTCTTC.

This clonotype was counted ten times or more. The genes are TRBV29-1 and TRBJ2-2; D is possibly TRBD2 (6 bases). The CDR3 is made up of 15 amino acids. Germline CDR1 and CDR2: SQVTM and ANQGSEA. Trimming cost V 4 bases and J 0 bases, with 12 bases left between them. Here the CDR3 reads CSVGWRASNTGELFF. In DNA form, the CDR3 reads TGCAGCGTTGGCTGGAGGGCATCGAACACCGGGGAGCTGTTTTTT.

About this clonotype itself: This may stem from a read error, because a much larger clone lies one nucleotide away. The chain uses TRBV7-2 and TRBJ1-4, with a tentative D call TRBD1 (6 bases). This CDR3 is 15 amino acids long. Per germline, CDR1 SGHTA and CDR2 FQGNSA. The CDR3 DNA follows: TGTGCCAGCAGCTTGGGGGGGGCGTCTAATGAAAAACTGCTTTTT. Translating gives CASSLGGASNEKLLF.

The chain employs TRBV29-1 and TRBJ1-1; 7 bases are shared with TRBD1. This CDR3 contains 13 residues. From germline, CDR1 is SQVTM and CDR2 ANQGSEA. V lost 4 bases, J lost 2 bases, and 4 bases stayed unmatched. The CDR3: CSVVGQINTEAFF. CDR3 in DNA: TGCAGCGTTGTGGGACAGATAAACACTGAAGCTTTCTTT.

This clonotype was counted at least ten times. The chain employs TRBV12-3 or TRBV12-4 and TRBJ1-2, with 7 bases aligning to TRBD1. V dropped 7 bases and J dropped 3; count of bases not matched to a gene: 11. This CDR3 region has 15 residues. The CDR3 protein is CASNRLGTGDYGYTF. The DNA for the CDR3 is TGTGCCAGCAACCGCTTGGGTACAGGGGACTATGGCTACACCTTC.

The V and J genes are TRBV7-3 and TRBJ1-4; TRBD1 is a possible D gene (5 bases). Germline CDR1 and CDR2: SGHTA and FQGTGA. Trimming shortened V by 4 bases and J by 5 bases, and 14 bases separated the two germline ends. There are 15 residues in the CDR3. For the CDR3, the DNA is TGTGCCAGCAGCTCTTCCCCAGGACACAATGAAAAACTGTTTTTT. Translated: CASSSSPGHNEKLFF.